Listed below are T cell receptor beta chains from one sample, sequenced in a study of CD8 T cells in ankylosing spondylitis. TCRdb reprocessed the 5' RACE reads via MiXCR and lists one record per CDR3 protein. Here the sample spans about 540,000 distinct CDR3 sequences, about an eighth being singletons. Sequenced material: blood, either unsorted or a sorted T cell fraction (not recorded which). The receptors originated from a male donor with ankylosing spondylitis. The CDR3 runs from the conserved cysteine through the conserved F or W. D genes are given only for firm matches. Part of the rows lack a size; the others show once, few, many or a class for expanded clones.

D gene | J gene | clone size | V gene | CDR3 protein | CDR3 DNA
. | TRBJ1-2 | . | TRBV29-1 | CSVEAPAGTGYTF | TGCAGCGTTGAAGCCCCAGCGGGGACTGGCTACACCTTC
. | TRBJ2-6 | few | TRBV6-1 | CASRTDSPNVLTF | TGTGCCAGCAGGACGGATTCCCCCAACGTCCTGACTTTC
. | TRBJ1-4 | . | TRBV7-9 | CASSFGEKLFF | TGTGCCAGCAGCTTCGGTGAAAAACTGTTTTTT
. | TRBJ2-3 | many | TRBV12-3/TRBV12-4 | CASIPPGWGATDTQYF | TGTGCCAGCATCCCTCCGGGGTGGGGGGCAACAGATACGCAGTATTTT
. | TRBJ1-1 | . | TRBV27 | CASTRGGASNTEAFF | TGTGCCAGCACCCGAGGGGGGGCTTCGAACACTGAAGCTTTCTTT
. | TRBJ2-1 | many | TRBV10-3 | CAIRPGNVNEQFF | TGTGCCATCCGTCCGGGAAACGTGAATGAGCAGTTCTTC
TRBD1 | TRBJ1-1 | few | TRBV7-2 | CASSLVGTGYTEAFF | TGTGCCAGCAGCTTAGTCGGGACAGGGTACACTGAAGCTTTCTTT
. | TRBJ2-7 | . | TRBV18 | CASSTDTEWGYEQYF | TGTGCCAGCTCAACAGATACGGAATGGGGCTACGAGCAGTACTTC
TRBD1 | TRBJ1-2 | many | TRBV4-1 | CASSQGQGALAYGYTF | TGCGCCAGCAGCCAGGGACAGGGGGCGCTGGCTTATGGCTACACCTTC
TRBD1 | TRBJ2-1 | few | TRBV29-1 | CSVGGQGDKNEQFF | TGCAGCGTTGGGGGACAGGGGGACAAGAATGAGCAGTTCTTC
. | TRBJ2-2 | . | TRBV12-3/TRBV12-4 | CASTQVTGELFF | TGTGCCAGCACTCAGGTCACCGGGGAGCTGTTTTTT
TRBD1 | TRBJ1-5 | . | TRBV6-5 | CASSYEGAFNQPQHF | TGTGCCAGCAGTTACGAGGGGGCCTTCAATCAGCCCCAGCATTTT
TRBD1 | TRBJ2-7 | . | TRBV29-1 | CSVGETGFPYEQYF | TGCAGCGTTGGGGAGACAGGGTTTCCCTACGAGCAGTACTTC
. | TRBJ2-3 | . | TRBV29-1 | CSVAPGADTQYF | TGCAGCGTCGCTCCGGGGGCAGATACGCAGTATTTT
TRBD1 | TRBJ2-6 | many | TRBV5-1 | CASSLETGASGANVLTF | TGCGCCAGCAGCTTGGAGACAGGGGCTTCCGGGGCCAACGTCCTGACTTTC
TRBD1 | TRBJ2-5 | . | TRBV27 | CASSLGNRGLETQYF | TGTGCCAGCAGTTTAGGGAACAGGGGGCTGGAGACCCAGTACTTC
TRBD2 | TRBJ2-1 | few | TRBV2 | CASLTSGRGNEQFF | TGTGCCAGCCTGACTAGCGGGAGGGGGAATGAGCAGTTCTTC
TRBD2 | TRBJ2-1 | . | TRBV20-1 | CSARDRAGGIRNEQFF | TGCAGTGCTAGAGATCGAGCGGGAGGGATTCGGAATGAGCAGTTCTTC
TRBD2 | TRBJ2-5 | . | TRBV12-3/TRBV12-4 | CASSLGGGREGTQYF | TGTGCCAGCAGTTTAGGGGGGGGCCGGGAGGGGACCCAGTACTTC
. | TRBJ2-2 | many | TRBV20-1 | CSARVSVVNTGELFF | TGCAGTGCTAGAGTATCGGTAGTGAACACCGGGGAGCTGTTTTTT
TRBD2 | TRBJ2-3 | few | TRBV24-1 | CATSEVGTSARTDTQYF | TGTGCCACCAGTGAGGTGGGTACTAGCGCGCGCACAGATACGCAGTATTTT
TRBD1 | TRBJ2-3 | few | TRBV15 | CATSDGQGSYSSTDTQYF | TGTGCCACCAGCGACGGACAGGGGTCGTACTCTAGCACAGATACGCAGTATTTT
TRBD1 | TRBJ1-1 | few | TRBV10-3 | CAIQEGALTEAFF | TGTGCCATCCAGGAGGGGGCTTTGACTGAAGCTTTCTTT
. | TRBJ2-5 | . | TRBV5-1 | CASSFSGAETQYF | TGCGCCAGCAGCTTCTCTGGGGCGGAGACCCAGTACTTC
. | TRBJ1-1 | few | TRBV4-2 | CASSQRVAGVNTEAFF | TGTGCCAGCAGCCAACGGGTAGCCGGGGTGAACACTGAAGCTTTCTTT
. | TRBJ2-2 | . | TRBV24-1 | CATSDLRTLNTGELFF | TGTGCCACCAGTGATTTGAGGACACTAAACACCGGGGAGCTGTTTTTT
. | TRBJ2-2 | few | TRBV5-1 | CASRRSGTANTGELFF | TGCGCCAGCAGGCGATCCGGGACCGCGAACACCGGGGAGCTGTTTTTT
. | TRBJ2-2 | . | TRBV5-6 | CASSSKRVNTGELFF | TGTGCCAGCAGCTCGAAGCGGGTAAACACCGGGGAGCTGTTTTTT
. | TRBJ2-3 | . | TRBV18 | CASSPPSRGDTQYF | TGTGCCAGCTCACCACCCAGCAGAGGCGATACGCAGTATTTT
. | TRBJ1-1 | . | TRBV7-6 | CASSPGDQEAFF | TGTGCCAGCAGCCCGGGGGACCAGGAAGCTTTCTTT
. | TRBJ1-2 | many | TRBV11-2 | CASSPAVVSYGYTF | TGTGCCAGCAGCCCTGCGGTAGTGAGCTATGGCTACACCTTC
. | TRBJ2-7 | . | TRBV27 | CASRGRSYEQYF | TGTGCCAGCAGGGGCAGATCCTACGAGCAGTACTTC
TRBD1 | TRBJ2-1 | few | TRBV7-6 | CASSSTGLNEQFF | TGTGCCAGCAGCTCGACAGGGTTAAATGAGCAGTTCTTC
. | TRBJ1-1 | many | TRBV18 | CASSPPSRENTEAFF | TGTGCCAGCTCACCACCGTCCAGGGAGAACACTGAAGCTTTCTTT
. | TRBJ1-5 | once | TRBV19 | CASSIGRRNQPQHF | TGTGCCAGTAGTATAGGTAGACGTAATCAGCCCCAGCATTTT
TRBD1 | TRBJ1-4 | many | TRBV11-2 | CASSLGTGEEKLFF | TGTGCCAGCAGCTTAGGGACAGGGGAGGAAAAACTGTTTTTT
. | TRBJ2-2 | . | TRBV13 | CASSQTELNTGELFF | TGTGCCAGCAGCCAGACAGAGTTGAACACCGGGGAGCTGTTTTTT
. | TRBJ2-5 | many | TRBV7-9 | CASSWQGTAETQYF | TGTGCCAGCAGCTGGCAGGGGACGGCAGAGACCCAGTACTTC
TRBD1 | TRBJ2-3 | . | TRBV27 | CASSLGQGEGTDTQYF | TGTGCCAGCAGTTTAGGACAGGGTGAGGGTACAGATACGCAGTATTTT
. | TRBJ1-1 | few | TRBV7-8 | CASSPSRGGSTEAFF | TGTGCCAGCAGCCCCTCCCGGGGGGGCAGCACTGAAGCTTTCTTT
. | TRBJ2-1 | . | TRBV2 | CASRLGREQFF | TGTGCCAGCAGGCTAGGTCGTGAGCAGTTCTTC
TRBD2 | TRBJ2-5 | few | TRBV20-1 | CSGGTSGRETQYF | TGCAGTGGAGGGACTAGCGGGAGAGAGACCCAGTACTTC
TRBD2 | TRBJ2-5 | few | TRBV20-1 | CSARDLLAAKYKETQYF | TGCAGTGCTAGAGATTTACTAGCGGCCAAATACAAGGAGACCCAGTACTTC
TRBD1 | TRBJ2-3 | . | TRBV5-1 | CASSRTGLEGSTDTQYF | TGCGCCAGCAGCAGGACAGGCCTAGAGGGTAGCACAGATACGCAGTATTTT
. | TRBJ2-5 | few | TRBV20-1 | CSARIRETQYF | TGCAGTGCTAGGATCCGGGAGACCCAGTACTTC
. | TRBJ2-3 | . | TRBV10-1 | CASSEMGTDTQYF | TGCGCCAGCAGTGAGATGGGCACAGATACGCAGTATTTT
. | TRBJ1-3 | once | TRBV20-1 | CSARDPVTYGNTIYF | TGCAGTGCTAGAGATCCTGTGACTTATGGAAACACCATATATTTT
. | TRBJ1-5 | many | TRBV7-2 | CASSPPGSNQPQHF | TGTGCCAGCAGTCCTCCAGGTTCCAATCAGCCCCAGCATTTT
. | TRBJ1-3 | . | TRBV4-2 | CASSQDLSSWSTGNTIYF | TGTGCCAGCAGCCAAGATCTCTCGTCCTGGAGCACTGGAAACACCATATATTTT
. | TRBJ1-4 | few | TRBV20-1 | CSATDRINEKLFF | TGCAGTGCTACGGACAGAATTAATGAAAAACTGTTTTTT
TRBD1 | TRBJ1-1 | . | TRBV5-1 | CASSLNRGENTEAFF | TGCGCCAGCAGCTTGAACAGGGGGGAGAACACTGAAGCTTTCTTT
. | TRBJ2-7 | many | TRBV10-3 | CAISPTGYEQYF | TGTGCCATCAGTCCGACAGGTTACGAGCAGTACTTC